These 32 T cell receptor beta chains originate from one sample sequenced in a study of T cells after yellow fever vaccination. One entry per CDR3 protein, called by TCRdb with MiXCR from the 5' RACE reads. The repertoire holds 300,000 to 450,000 distinct CDR3 sequences, 7% to 10% seen once, with 15% to 20% in the top ten. This sample comprised PBMCs, obtained about 49 days after the first yellow fever vaccination. Receptor source: a young man who received the YFV17D yellow fever vaccine.

The chain links TRBV6-1 to TRBJ2-1, with D possibly TRBD2 on 5 matching bases. Looked up from germline, CDR1 is MNHNS and CDR2 is SASEGT. This CDR3 region has 15 residues. Between the trimmed V and J ends, which lost 6 bases and 5 bases, there was a span of 17 bases. CDR3 DNA sequence: TGTGCCAGCAGGGTCCTCGGGATCGGGAACAATGAGCAGTTCTTC. Its protein is CASRVLGIGNNEQFF.

The chain combines TRBV6-5 with TRBJ2-7; 12 positions match TRBD1. CDR3 length: 15 amino acids. Looked up from germline, CDR1 is MNHEY and CDR2 is SVGAGI. With V trimmed by 2 bases and J by 5 bases, 4 bases remained unmatched. The CDR3 reads CASSYGTGGLNEQYF. In DNA, the CDR3 is TGTGCCAGCAGTTACGGGACAGGGGGCCTTAACGAGCAGTACTTC.

This clonotype was counted only a few times. The rearrangement links TRBV27 to TRBJ2-1; 8 nucleotides line up with TRBD2. Trimming took 5 bases from V and 1 from J; bases not matched to a gene: 7. This CDR3 has 16 residues. The germline V gene encodes CDR1 MNHEY and CDR2 SMNVEV (reference sequence). The CDR3 DNA reads TGTGCCAGCAGTGCGGATAGCGGGGCGTCCTACAATGAGCAGTTCTTC. Translating it yields CASSADSGASYNEQFF.

This clonotype showed up just a few times. The chain couples TRBV20-1 to TRBJ1-3; TRBD1 might be the D (6 bases). The CDR3 sequence is 14 residues long. Trimming removed 0 bases from V and 2 bases from J, with 8 bases in between. The V gene's germline CDR1 is DFQATT and CDR2 SNEGSKA (reference sequence). The CDR3 loop reads CSAREYRAGNTIYF. For the CDR3, the DNA is TGCAGTGCTAGAGAATACAGGGCTGGAAACACCATATATTTT.

In its sample, this clonotype was seen a few times. The chain's CDR3 is CAWSATSSSYNSPLHF. The CDR3, as DNA: TGTGCCTGGAGTGCGACCTCGAGCTCCTATAATTCACCCCTCCACTTT. This sequence joins TRBV30 and TRBJ1-6; D remains unclear. Germline V gives CDR1 GTSNPN, CDR2 SVGIG (reference sequence). Trimming shortened V by 1 base and J by 0 bases, and 10 bases separated the two germline ends. CDR3 size: 16 residues.

This clonotype showed up just a few times. The chain carries TRBV6-2 or TRBV6-3 and TRBJ2-5; 7 nucleotides align to TRBD2. The J segment lost 2 bases and the V segment lost 2 bases, leaving 14 bases of the junction unmatched. The germline CDR1 and CDR2 sequences are MNHEY and SVGEGT. This CDR3 contains 18 residues. The CDR3, as DNA: TGTGCCAGCAGTTACGTCCAACGGCTAGCGGCCACTCAAGAGACCCAGTACTTC. This encodes CASSYVQRLAATQETQYF.

V is TRBV7-8 and J is TRBJ2-1, with TRBD2 matching 8 bases. V gave up 1 base and J gave up 0 bases; unmatched junction bases: 2. The CDR3 length is 16 residues. The V gene's germline CDR1 is SGHVS and CDR2 FQNEAQ. CDR3 bases: TGTGCCAGCAGCTTAGGCGGGGGGACCTCCTACAATGAGCAGTTCTTC. Protein: CASSLGGGTSYNEQFF.

This clonotype was counted ten times or more. This rearrangement joins TRBV5-1 to TRBJ2-5; 7 nucleotides match TRBD1. Germline V gene sequence: CDR1 SGHRS, CDR2 YFSETQ. CDR3 size: 16 residues. After removal of 7 bases from V and 1 base from J, the junction contained 13 bases not matched to a gene. The CDR3 spells CASRHSDRVRQETQYF. CDR3 in DNA: TGCGCCAGCCGTCACTCTGACAGGGTCCGCCAAGAGACCCAGTACTTC.

The chain employs TRBV5-6 and TRBJ2-1; TRBD1 or TRBD2 may be the D gene (5 bases each). The CDR3 extends over 15 amino acids. V lost 0 bases to trimming and J lost 0 bases, with 7 bases between them. Germline V gives CDR1 SGHDT, CDR2 YYEEEE. The CDR3 here is CASSLVGASYNEQFF. CDR3 nucleotides: TGTGCCAGCAGCTTGGTCGGGGCCTCCTACAATGAGCAGTTCTTC. Looking up the rest from reference TRBV5-6 and TRBJ2-1 gives the full variable domain: DAGVTQSPTHLIKTRGQQVTLRCSPKSGHDTVSWYQQALGQGPQFIFQYYEEEERQRGNFPDRFSGHQFPNYSSELNVNALLLGDSALYLCASSLVGASYNEQFFGPGTRLTVL.

This clonotype was counted a single time. The chain carries TRBV29-1 and TRBJ2-4; perhaps TRBD2 as D (5 bases). The V end was cut by 4 bases, the J end by 11 bases, with 21 bases between. This CDR3 is built from 14 residues. Germline V lookup: CDR1 SQVTM, CDR2 ANQGSEA. CDR3 DNA sequence: TGCAGCGTTGCCCTTACTCGATTAGGGAGATTTCAGTACTTC. Translation: CSVALTRLGRFQYF.

This clonotype was observed a few times. The chain joins TRBV7-2 to TRBJ2-5; tentative D call: TRBD2 (5 bases). Germline assignment: CDR1 SGHTA and CDR2 FQGNSA. Deletions cut 5 bases from V and 5 bases from J, with 15 bases between. The CDR3 runs 14 residues. The CDR3 loop reads CASSAMSSWETQYF. The CDR3 DNA reads as TGTGCCAGCAGCGCTATGTCTAGCTGGGAGACCCAGTACTTC.

The sample holds one count of this clonotype. J is TRBJ2-7 and V is TRBV20-1; D remains unclear. Trimming took 6 bases from V and 2 from J, leaving 14 bases between them. The CDR3 length is 13 residues. From germline, CDR1 is DFQATT and CDR2 SNEGSKA (reference sequence). CDR3 DNA: TGCAGTGCCAAGTCCGGCGGAACCTACGAGCAGTACTTC. Protein: CSAKSGGTYEQYF.

This clonotype was seen a handful of times. This chain uses TRBV27 with TRBJ2-3, with D possibly TRBD2 on 6 matching bases. Germline CDR1 and CDR2: MNHEY and SMNVEV (reference sequence). There are 15 residues in the CDR3. V gave up 6 bases and J gave up 8 bases, with 21 bases separating them. The CDR3 DNA is TGTGCCAGCAGGCGGGGTAGCGAGGGATTGGGTACGCAGTATTTT. Amino acids: CASRRGSEGLGTQYF.

This clonotype was found a few times. The chain combines TRBV28 with TRBJ2-3, with D tentatively TRBD2 (7 bases). Trimming took 2 bases from V and 8 from J, leaving 11 bases between them. Germline CDR1 is MDHEN and CDR2 is SYDVKM. CDR3 length: 13 residues. The CDR3 loop is CASSLRGASTQYF. The DNA for the CDR3 is TGTGCCAGCAGTTTACGGGGGGCGTCTACGCAGTATTTT.

This clonotype was seen at least ten times. V usage is TRBV12-3 or TRBV12-4 and J usage is TRBJ2-7; D is ambiguous. The CDR3 has 14 residues. Trimming left V 5 bases short and J 0 bases short, with 11 bases between. The CDR3 nucleotides are TGTGCCAGCAGTCTACACCAAGCCTCCTACGAGCAGTACTTC. It is translated as CASSLHQASYEQYF.

The chain is built from TRBV20-1 and TRBJ2-3; 10 bases map to TRBD2. Germline values: CDR1 DFQATT, CDR2 SNEGSKA (reference sequence). After removal of 6 bases from V and 3 bases from J, the junction contained 3 bases not matched to a gene. The CDR3 is 13 amino acids. CDR3 region: CSAKLAGTDTQYF. The CDR3 DNA sequence: TGCAGTGCCAAACTAGCGGGGACAGATACGCAGTATTTT.

V usage is TRBV29-1 and J usage is TRBJ2-3; a weak D match, TRBD2 (5 bases). Per the germline V gene, CDR1 is SQVTM and CDR2 is ANQGSEA. CDR3 length: 13 amino acids. The V end was cut by 1 base, the J end by 6 bases, with 11 bases between. Here the CDR3 reads CSVEGSAADTQYF. The CDR3 DNA reads as TGCAGCGTTGAAGGATCAGCGGCGGATACGCAGTATTTT.

The rearrangement joins TRBV20-1 to TRBJ2-1; 9 bases line up with TRBD1. Germline V gene sequence: CDR1 DFQATT, CDR2 SNEGSKA (reference sequence). The CDR3 covers 15 residues. The junction had 9 bases not matched to a gene; V was cut back by 5 bases and J by 4 bases. CDR3 protein: CSALSGTGSYNEQFF. The CDR3 nucleotides are TGCAGTGCTCTATCCGGGACAGGGTCATACAATGAGCAGTTCTTC.

The sample holds a few counts of this clonotype. This chain joins TRBV5-1 and TRBJ1-6, with D perhaps TRBD1 (6 bases). Germline-derived CDR1 and CDR2 are SGHRS and YFSETQ. CDR3 length: 19 amino acids. Trimming took off 3 bases at V and 9 bases at J, with 28 bases between the two ends. Here the CDR3 DNA reads TGCGCCAGCAGCTCTGGACAGAGGATAGGGGCTTGGAATGTTTCACCCCTCCACTTT. This codes for CASSSGQRIGAWNVSPLHF.

The rearrangement joins TRBV19 to TRBJ2-3; 10 bases are shared with TRBD2. After removal of 5 bases from V and 8 bases from J, the junction contained 4 bases not matched to a gene. Per the germline V gene, CDR1 is LNHDA and CDR2 is SQIVND (reference sequence). This CDR3 has 13 residues. The chain's CDR3 is CASSSASGGTQYF. The DNA of the CDR3 is TGTGCCAGTAGTTCCGCTAGCGGGGGTACGCAGTATTTT.

This clonotype was counted between two and nine times. The V call is TRBV7-6, the J call TRBJ2-2; TRBD2 matches at 10 bases. Germline V gene sequence: CDR1 SGHVS, CDR2 FNYEAQ. This CDR3 has 18 amino acids. With 1 base clipped from V and 6 bases from J, the junction kept 11 bases outside the gene matches. CDR3 sequence (DNA): TGTGCCAGCAGCTTAGAAGCGGGGGGGCAAATTGTCCCCGGGGAGCTGTTTTTT. Translating gives CASSLEAGGQIVPGELFF.

This clonotype has just a few counts. The V call is TRBV7-6, the J call TRBJ1-1, with D unclear. Between the trimmed V and J ends, which lost 4 bases and 4 bases, there was a span of 7 bases. The CDR3 consists of 12 residues. Germline values: CDR1 SGHVS, CDR2 FNYEAQ. CDR3 nucleotide sequence: TGTGCCAGCAGCTCCTTCGGCACTGAAGCTTTCTTT. Translated: CASSSFGTEAFF.

This clonotype has a handful of counts. This rearrangement joins TRBV12-3 or TRBV12-4 to TRBJ2-7, with 9 bases matching TRBD1. V lost 5 bases to trimming and J lost 6 bases; unmatched junction nucleotides: 11. The CDR3 extends over 15 amino acids. Written as DNA, the CDR3 is TGTGCCAGCAGTCCGACGGGACAGGGTGCCTCCGAGCAGTACTTC. Residues: CASSPTGQGASEQYF.

The sample holds a few counts of this clonotype. The chain links TRBV14 to TRBJ2-3, with 7 bases lining up with TRBD1. The V gene end was trimmed by 0 bases and the J gene end by 8 bases; junction bases not matched to a gene: 8. Germline CDR1 and CDR2: SGHDN and FVKESK. The CDR3 is 15 amino acids. This CDR3 is CASSQERTGWGTQYF. CDR3 DNA: TGTGCCAGCAGCCAAGAAAGGACAGGTTGGGGTACGCAGTATTTT.

This clonotype has only a few counts. The chain combines TRBV7-9 with TRBJ1-2; D might be TRBD1 (5 bases). V gave up 5 bases and J gave up 4 bases, with 11 bases separating them. This CDR3 comprises 13 residues. In germline, CDR1 is SEHNR, CDR2 FQNEAQ (reference sequence). The CDR3 reads CASSPPTGYGYTF. The CDR3 DNA sequence: TGTGCCAGCAGCCCTCCCACAGGCTATGGCTACACCTTC.

This clonotype was seen a handful of times. The chain employs TRBV5-4 and TRBJ2-1; D not resolved. This CDR3 is built from 18 residues. The germline CDR1 and CDR2 sequences are SGHNT and YYREEE (reference sequence). The ends were cut back, 0 bases at V and 3 bases at J, with 19 bases in the middle. CDR3 loop: CASSLDGQISTNYNEQFF. DNA of the CDR3: TGTGCCAGCAGCTTGGACGGCCAAATCTCCACAAACTACAATGAGCAGTTCTTC.

This clonotype was counted ten times or more. This chain connects TRBV4-1 to TRBJ2-3; D unresolved. Germline-derived CDR1 and CDR2 are MGHRA and YSYEKL. The CDR3 is 15 amino acids. The V gene lost 1 base and the J gene lost 0 bases, with 8 bases spanning the gap. The CDR3 protein is CASSQVYTSTDTQYF. Here the CDR3 DNA reads TGCGCCAGCAGCCAAGTTTATACTAGCACAGATACGCAGTATTTT.

This clonotype was seen a few times. The chain has TRBV5-4 and TRBJ1-2, with D perhaps matching TRBD1 (6 bases). The CDR3 consists of 13 residues. The germline V and J ends were trimmed by 3 bases and 6 bases, with 12 bases remaining between them. Germline values: CDR1 SGHNT, CDR2 YYREEE (reference sequence). This chain's CDR3 is CASSSHKGDGYTF. The DNA of the CDR3 is TGTGCCAGCAGCTCGCACAAGGGGGATGGCTACACCTTC.

This clonotype came up a few times. This sequence joins TRBV4-1 and TRBJ2-1, with 9 positions matching TRBD1. This CDR3 is 14 amino acids long. Trimming took 2 bases from V and 7 from J; bases not matched to a gene: 3. Germline V gene lookup returns CDR1 MGHRA and CDR2 YSYEKL. The CDR3 DNA is TGCGCCAGCAGCCAAACCGGGACAGGGAATGAGCAGTTCTTC. Translated: CASSQTGTGNEQFF.

The J gene is TRBJ1-2, the V gene TRBV12-3 or TRBV12-4; 9 nucleotides match TRBD1. The J segment lost 3 bases and the V segment lost 5 bases, leaving 4 bases of the junction unmatched. The CDR3 contains 14 residues. The CDR3 nucleotides read TGTGCCAGCAGTCCGAGGACAGGGGACTATGGCTACACCTTC. Amino acid sequence: CASSPRTGDYGYTF.

At least ten counts were recorded for this clonotype. This chain connects TRBV11-3 to TRBJ2-1, with TRBD2 identical over 15 bases. After removal of 1 base from V and 6 bases from J, the junction contained 1 base not matched to a gene. The length of the CDR3 is 16 residues. CDR1 and CDR2 from the germline V gene are SGHNT and YENEEA. The CDR3 DNA reads TGTGCCAGCAGCTTAGGGACTAGCGGGGGGGCCAATGAGCAGTTCTTC. It codes for CASSLGTSGGANEQFF.

The V gene is TRBV7-2, the J gene TRBJ2-3; TRBD2 aligns across 7 bases. Germline V lookup: CDR1 SGHTA, CDR2 FQGNSA. The CDR3 runs to 14 residues. Trimming cost V 0 bases and J 5 bases; bases outside gene matches: 2. DNA of the CDR3: TGTGCCAGCAGCTTAGCGCGGGAGCGAGATACGCAGTATTTT. This sequence encodes CASSLARERDTQYF.